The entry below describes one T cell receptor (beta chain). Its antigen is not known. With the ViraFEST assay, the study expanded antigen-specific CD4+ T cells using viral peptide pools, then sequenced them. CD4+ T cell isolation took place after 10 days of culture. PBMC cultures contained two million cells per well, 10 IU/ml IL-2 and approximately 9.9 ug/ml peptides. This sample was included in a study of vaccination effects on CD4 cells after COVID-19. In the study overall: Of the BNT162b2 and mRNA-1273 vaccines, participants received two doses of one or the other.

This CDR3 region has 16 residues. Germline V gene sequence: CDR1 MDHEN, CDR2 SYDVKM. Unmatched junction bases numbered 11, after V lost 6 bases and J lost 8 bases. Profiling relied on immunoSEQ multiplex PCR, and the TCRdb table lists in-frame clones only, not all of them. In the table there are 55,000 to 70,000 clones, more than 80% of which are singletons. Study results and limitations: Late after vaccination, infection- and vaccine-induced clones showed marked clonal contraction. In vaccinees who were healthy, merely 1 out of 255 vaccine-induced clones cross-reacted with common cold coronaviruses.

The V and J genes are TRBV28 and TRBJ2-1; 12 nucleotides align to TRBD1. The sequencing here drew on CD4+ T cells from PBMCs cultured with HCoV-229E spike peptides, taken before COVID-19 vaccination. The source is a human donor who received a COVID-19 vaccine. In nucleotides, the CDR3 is TGTGCCAGCAGGCCTCCCGGGACAGGGGGCAAGGATGAGCAGTTCTTC. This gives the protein CASRPPGTGGKDEQFF.